The 2 T cell receptor beta chains listed next were all sequenced from one sample in a study of blood T cell repertoires in COVID-19. TCRdb's copy holds only in-frame clones and misses some; the assay was immunoSEQ multiplex PCR. The sample carries around 110,000 clones, less than 90% recorded once. Material for sequencing was PBMCs or T cells enriched from blood (not recorded which). These receptors all come from a woman aged 25 to 39 who had recovered from COVID-19.

The chain joins TRBV10-2 to TRBJ1-6; D is undetermined. This CDR3 is 13 amino acids long. The germline V and J ends were trimmed by 8 bases and 9 bases, with 14 bases remaining between them. Germline assignment: CDR1 WSHSY and CDR2 SAAADI. The DNA for the CDR3 is TGCGCCAGCCTCCTAGAACGCTCTTCACCCCTCCACTTT. Amino acid sequence: CASLLERSSPLHF.

This clone was counted between two and nine times. J is TRBJ1-5 and V is TRBV5-8; 8 bases fit TRBD1. Germline trimming cut 1 base from V and 0 bases from J; bases unmatched to any gene: 3. The CDR3 covers 16 residues. Germline values: CDR1 SGHTS, CDR2 YDEGEE. The DNA for the CDR3 is TGTGCCAGCAGCTTGAGGACAGGGCATAGCAATCAGCCCCAGCATTTT. The encoded protein is CASSLRTGHSNQPQHF.